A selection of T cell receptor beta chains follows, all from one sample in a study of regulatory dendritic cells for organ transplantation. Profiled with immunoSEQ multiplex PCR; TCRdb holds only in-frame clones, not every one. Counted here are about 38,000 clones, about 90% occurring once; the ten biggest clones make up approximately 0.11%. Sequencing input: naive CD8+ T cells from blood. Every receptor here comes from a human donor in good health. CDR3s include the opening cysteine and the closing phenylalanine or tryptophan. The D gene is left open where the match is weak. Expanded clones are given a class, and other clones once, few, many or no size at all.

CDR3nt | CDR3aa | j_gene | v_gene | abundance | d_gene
TGTGCCTGGAGTGCGCCTGACAGGGGGCCACGCACAGATACGCAGTATTTT | CAWSAPDRGPRTDTQYF | TRBJ2-3 | TRBV30 | once | TRBD1
TGTGCCAGCACTCCCGGTAACACCGGGGAGCTGTTTTTT | CASTPGNTGELFF | TRBJ2-2 | TRBV9 | - | -
TGTGCCAGCAGCTTAGGACGGACAAGTACAAAGAACTATGGCTACACCTTC | CASSLGRTSTKNYGYTF | TRBJ1-2 | TRBV13 | - | -
TGTGCCTGGAGTACCACCCCGCCAACTTATGGCTACACCTTC | CAWSTTPPTYGYTF | TRBJ1-2 | TRBV30 | - | -
TGCAGCGTTGAGGTGGGATCGTATGAGCAGTTCTTC | CSVEVGSYEQFF | TRBJ2-1 | TRBV29-1 | - | -
TGTGCCAGCAGCGCCGGACAGTTTGAAGGAGAGACCCAGTACTTC | CASSAGQFEGETQYF | TRBJ2-5 | TRBV27 | - | -
TGTGCCAGTAGTAGCCGGGACAGGGGGCTAGGGCGCTACGAGCAGTACTTC | CASSSRDRGLGRYEQYF | TRBJ2-7 | TRBV19 | - | TRBD1
TGCGCCAGCAGCCAGACACAGGGAAGCAATCAGCCCCAGCATTTT | CASSQTQGSNQPQHF | TRBJ1-5 | TRBV4-3 | - | -
TGTGCCAGCAGTTTGGGATTAAGTTCACCCCTCCACTTT | CASSLGLSSPLHF | TRBJ1-6 | TRBV27 | few | -
TGTGCCAGCAGCGTGACTGGCGTCCTCAATGAGCAGTTCTTC | CASSVTGVLNEQFF | TRBJ2-1 | TRBV25-1 | once | -
TGTGCCAGCAGCTTACCGGGTGAGCAGTTCTTC | CASSLPGEQFF | TRBJ2-1 | TRBV7-9 | - | -
TGTGCCAGCAGCCAGCCTAGCGGGGTGGGCAATGAGCAGTTCTTC | CASSQPSGVGNEQFF | TRBJ2-1 | TRBV13 | - | TRBD2
TGTGCCAGCGGGATTCCGAACACCGGGGAGCTGTTTTTT | CASGIPNTGELFF | TRBJ2-2 | TRBV9 | - | -
TGCGCCAGCAGCCAAAGGCAAGGGGTGGGCTACACCTTC | CASSQRQGVGYTF | TRBJ1-2 | TRBV4-1 | - | -
TGTGCCAGCAGACCCACGTCGGACAGGTTCTACGAGCAGTACTTC | CASRPTSDRFYEQYF | TRBJ2-7 | TRBV28 | - | TRBD1
TGTGCCAGCAGCGCCCCGGGACAGGGTGAGGGCTACACCTTC | CASSAPGQGEGYTF | TRBJ1-2 | TRBV11-2 | - | TRBD1
TGCAGCGTTGGGGCAGGGGCCGTCGAGCAGTACTTC | CSVGAGAVEQYF | TRBJ2-7 | TRBV29-1 | - | -
TGCGCCAGCAGCCAAGACAGTCGAAACACTGAAGCTTTCTTT | CASSQDSRNTEAFF | TRBJ1-1 | TRBV4-3 | - | -
TGTGCCAGCAGCCTAAGGGACAGGGGTGACTATGAGCAGTTCTTC | CASSLRDRGDYEQFF | TRBJ2-1 | TRBV7-6 | - | TRBD1
TGTGCCAGCAGCTACTTTGGGGGGACAGGGTTGGGTGAGCAGTACTTC | CASSYFGGTGLGEQYF | TRBJ2-7 | TRBV7-9 | - | TRBD1
TGTGCCAGCATTAACTTGTACGAGCAGTACTTC | CASINLYEQYF | TRBJ2-7 | TRBV2 | - | -
TGTGCCAGCAGTTGGGGACAGGGGGCCTACGAGCAGTACTTC | CASSWGQGAYEQYF | TRBJ2-7 | TRBV27 | - | TRBD1
TGTGCCAGCAGCTTATCCAGCAGAAGCACAGATACGCAGTATTTT | CASSLSSRSTDTQYF | TRBJ2-3 | TRBV7-9 | - | -
TGTGCCAGCAGCGCCGGCCTCGGGTACACTGAAGCTTTCTTT | CASSAGLGYTEAFF | TRBJ1-1 | TRBV9 | once | -
TGTGCCAGCAGCGCGGGCCACCCGTTGGCCTACAATGAGCAGTTCTTC | CASSAGHPLAYNEQFF | TRBJ2-1 | TRBV9 | - | -
TGTGCCAGCAGCCTACCCCGCGGTAGCGGGGGCCCCAGCACAGATACGCAGTATTTT | CASSLPRGSGGPSTDTQYF | TRBJ2-3 | TRBV7-3 | - | TRBD2
TGTGCCAGCAGCCAAGACACGGCCACTGAAGCTTTCTTT | CASSQDTATEAFF | TRBJ1-1 | TRBV5-6 | few | -
TGTGCCAGCAGCCGGGGGTACACTGAAGCTTTCTTT | CASSRGYTEAFF | TRBJ1-1 | TRBV5-4 | - | -
TGTGCCAGCAGCTTAGGGACAGGGTGGAATGAGCAGTTCTTC | CASSLGTGWNEQFF | TRBJ2-1 | TRBV7-9 | - | TRBD1
TGTGCCAGCAGCTTGGCGGGACAGGGGGCGGTGGGCTACACCTTC | CASSLAGQGAVGYTF | TRBJ1-2 | TRBV5-6 | - | TRBD1
TGCGCCAGCAGCTTGGAGTCTGATGGCTACACCTTC | CASSLESDGYTF | TRBJ1-2 | TRBV5-1 | few | -
TGTGCCAGCAGCCTAAAACGGACTATCAAAGAGACCCAGTACTTC | CASSLKRTIKETQYF | TRBJ2-5 | TRBV27 | - | -
TGTGCCAGCAGTACCAGCTATAATTCACCCCTCCACTTT | CASSTSYNSPLHF | TRBJ1-6 | TRBV27 | - | -
TGCGCCAGCAGCCAAGTTGGGACAGATACGCAGTATTTT | CASSQVGTDTQYF | TRBJ2-3 | TRBV4-3 | once | -
TGTGCCAGCAGCTTAGGGGCAGGGTTTGGCTACACCTTC | CASSLGAGFGYTF | TRBJ1-2 | TRBV11-2 | - | -
TGTGCCAGCAGCTTGTGGGGCAGTCTTTCACCCCTCCACTTT | CASSLWGSLSPLHF | TRBJ1-6 | TRBV5-4 | - | -
TGTGCCAGCAGTTTTGGCGGGCCTAGCACAGATACGCAGTATTTT | CASSFGGPSTDTQYF | TRBJ2-3 | TRBV27 | - | -
TGTGCCAGCAGCCCAATGGTGGCAGGGGGCTACGAGCAGTACTTC | CASSPMVAGGYEQYF | TRBJ2-7 | TRBV7-8 | - | TRBD1
TGTGCCAGCAGCCCCGGTGCGGGTGATACCTACAATGAGCAGTTCTTC | CASSPGAGDTYNEQFF | TRBJ2-1 | TRBV28 | - | -
TGTGCCAGCAACTTACAGGGGGCGGTCAATGAGCAGTTCTTC | CASNLQGAVNEQFF | TRBJ2-1 | TRBV27 | - | TRBD1
TGTGCCAGTAGTATAGTCGTCAACACTGAAGCTTTCTTT | CASSIVVNTEAFF | TRBJ1-1 | TRBV19 | - | -